The T cell receptor (beta chain) under discussion was sequenced for a study of blood T cell repertoires in COVID-19. For the study at large: Researchers got acute and convalescent COVID-19 samples from the United States, Italy and Spain. Sample material is recorded as cDNA or gDNA derived from T cells, B-cell-depleted T cells, or PBMCs.

The CDR3 sequence is 15 residues long. The germline CDR1 and CDR2 sequences are MNHNY and SVGAGI (reference sequence). V was trimmed by 2 bases and J by 5 bases, leaving 15 bases between them. This table comes from immunoSEQ multiplex PCR, and its TCRdb copy is limited to in-frame clones, with some not included. The sample yields about 49,000 clones, roughly 88% seen once. The receptor was derived from a human donor in a cohort sampled during active COVID-19. The material sequenced was peripheral blood. This chain links TRBV6-6 with TRBJ1-2; D unclear. DNA for the CDR3: TGTGCCAGCAGTTACGACCCCTACAAGGAGTATGGCTACACCTTC. It translates to CASSYDPYKEYGYTF.